The rows below give T cell receptor beta chains drawn from one sample of a study of shared clonotypes between healthy human individuals. Method: immunoSEQ multiplex PCR; TCRdb's copy keeps in-frame clones and lacks some. Of some 350,000 clones in the sample, 74% were seen once. Material for sequencing was memory CD4+ T cells sorted from blood. These TCRs come from a man aged 25-45 years in good health. Each CDR3 is given with its conserved first and last residue. The D gene is left open where the match is weak. For some rows the clone size is stated as once, few or many, or as a class when expanded; others skip it.

v_call: TRBV11-2
j_call: TRBJ2-3
d_call: TRBD1
clone_size: NA
cdr3_aa: CASSIWTGSTTDTQYF
cdr3_nt: TGTGCCAGCAGCATCTGGACAGGAAGCACCACAGATACGCAGTATTTT

v_call: TRBV11-2
j_call: TRBJ2-6
d_call: NA
clone_size: NA
cdr3_aa: CASSPTGGAPGANVLTF
cdr3_nt: TGTGCCAGCAGCCCTACGGGGGGCGCCCCTGGGGCCAACGTCCTGACTTTC

v_call: TRBV27
j_call: TRBJ1-1
d_call: NA
clone_size: NA
cdr3_aa: CASSRLNGDRLAFF
cdr3_nt: TGTGCCAGCAGCCGCCTAAACGGGGATAGATTGGCTTTCTTT

v_call: TRBV2
j_call: TRBJ2-1
d_call: NA
clone_size: NA
cdr3_aa: CASSANGGVSNEQFF
cdr3_nt: TGTGCCAGCAGTGCAAACGGGGGAGTTTCCAATGAGCAGTTCTTC

v_call: TRBV10-2
j_call: TRBJ2-1
d_call: NA
clone_size: NA
cdr3_aa: CASSETAREQFF
cdr3_nt: TGCGCCAGCAGTGAGACCGCTCGGGAGCAGTTCTTC

v_call: TRBV5-8
j_call: TRBJ2-3
d_call: TRBD2
clone_size: NA
cdr3_aa: CASIQRASGPRDTQYF
cdr3_nt: TGTGCCAGCATCCAGCGGGCTAGCGGTCCCCGAGATACGCAGTATTTT

v_call: TRBV9
j_call: TRBJ1-3
d_call: NA
clone_size: NA
cdr3_aa: CASSVDHSGNTIYF
cdr3_nt: TGTGCCAGCAGCGTAGACCACTCTGGAAACACCATATATTTT

v_call: TRBV29-1
j_call: TRBJ2-3
d_call: NA
clone_size: once
cdr3_aa: CSAPVEARTDTQYF
cdr3_nt: TGCAGCGCCCCGGTGGAGGCGCGCACAGATACGCAGTATTTT

v_call: TRBV5-6
j_call: TRBJ2-5
d_call: NA
clone_size: few
cdr3_aa: CASSLTVYQETQYF
cdr3_nt: TGTGCCAGCAGCTTGACAGTGTACCAAGAGACCCAGTACTTC

v_call: TRBV5-4
j_call: TRBJ2-7
d_call: NA
clone_size: NA
cdr3_aa: CASRHTSSYEQYF
cdr3_nt: TGTGCCAGCAGGCACACGAGCTCCTACGAGCAGTACTTC

v_call: TRBV28
j_call: TRBJ2-7
d_call: NA
clone_size: NA
cdr3_aa: CASAGFSYEQYF
cdr3_nt: TGTGCCAGTGCGGGATTTTCCTACGAGCAGTACTTC

v_call: TRBV5-1
j_call: TRBJ2-7
d_call: NA
clone_size: few
cdr3_aa: CASSRDPTYEQYF
cdr3_nt: TGCGCCAGCAGTCGGGACCCGACCTACGAGCAGTACTTC

v_call: TRBV30
j_call: TRBJ2-5
d_call: TRBD2
clone_size: NA
cdr3_aa: CAWGTSGTKETQYF
cdr3_nt: TGTGCCTGGGGGACTAGCGGGACCAAAGAGACCCAGTACTTC

v_call: TRBV6-5
j_call: TRBJ1-1
d_call: NA
clone_size: once
cdr3_aa: CASSYYGGEAFF
cdr3_nt: TGTGCCAGCAGTTACTATGGCGGCGAAGCTTTCTTT

v_call: TRBV25-1
j_call: TRBJ2-7
d_call: TRBD2
clone_size: many
cdr3_aa: CASSDSLAARGEQYF
cdr3_nt: TGTGCCAGCAGTGACAGTCTAGCGGCTCGGGGCGAGCAGTACTTC

v_call: TRBV5-5
j_call: TRBJ1-1
d_call: TRBD1
clone_size: NA
cdr3_aa: CASSLERQGTAFF
cdr3_nt: TGTGCCAGCAGCTTGGAGAGACAGGGGACGGCTTTCTTT

v_call: TRBV19
j_call: TRBJ2-2
d_call: TRBD1
clone_size: NA
cdr3_aa: CASRTGTDTGELFF
cdr3_nt: TGTGCCAGTAGAACCGGGACAGACACCGGGGAGCTGTTTTTT

v_call: TRBV2
j_call: TRBJ2-5
d_call: NA
clone_size: NA
cdr3_aa: CATRMETQYF
cdr3_nt: TGTGCCACCCGGATGGAGACCCAGTACTTC

v_call: TRBV5-4
j_call: TRBJ1-1
d_call: NA
clone_size: NA
cdr3_aa: CASSSTLLTEAFF
cdr3_nt: TGTGCCAGCAGCTCAACTTTACTCACTGAAGCTTTCTTT

v_call: TRBV6-1
j_call: TRBJ2-7
d_call: NA
clone_size: NA
cdr3_aa: CASSEELIVSYEQYF
cdr3_nt: TGTGCCAGCAGTGAAGAGTTGATAGTCTCCTACGAGCAGTACTTC

v_call: TRBV10-3
j_call: TRBJ2-7
d_call: NA
clone_size: NA
cdr3_aa: CAISSGETYEQYF
cdr3_nt: TGTGCCATCAGCTCGGGAGAGACCTACGAGCAGTACTTC

v_call: TRBV6-1
j_call: TRBJ1-3
d_call: TRBD1
clone_size: NA
cdr3_aa: CASSEKGAGTGNTIYF
cdr3_nt: TGTGCCAGCAGTGAAAAGGGGGCAGGGACTGGAAACACCATATATTTT

v_call: TRBV2
j_call: TRBJ2-1
d_call: NA
clone_size: NA
cdr3_aa: CASRADNNEQFF
cdr3_nt: TGTGCCAGCAGAGCAGATAACAATGAGCAGTTCTTC

v_call: TRBV7-8
j_call: TRBJ2-5
d_call: NA
clone_size: NA
cdr3_aa: CASSLRGRTGGHQTQYF
cdr3_nt: TGTGCCAGCAGCTTAAGGGGACGAACAGGTGGGCATCAGACCCAGTACTTC

v_call: TRBV7-2
j_call: TRBJ2-1
d_call: NA
clone_size: many
cdr3_aa: CASSTPGQDILNEQFF
cdr3_nt: TGTGCCAGCAGCACGCCGGGACAAGATATACTCAATGAGCAGTTCTTC

v_call: TRBV11-3
j_call: TRBJ2-3
d_call: NA
clone_size: NA
cdr3_aa: CASSLGGRSTDTQYF
cdr3_nt: TGTGCCAGCAGCTTAGGAGGACGAAGCACAGATACGCAGTATTTT

v_call: TRBV6-5
j_call: TRBJ2-7
d_call: TRBD1
clone_size: once
cdr3_aa: CASRRQGTYYEQYF
cdr3_nt: TGTGCCAGCAGAAGACAGGGGACCTACTACGAGCAGTACTTC

v_call: TRBV9
j_call: TRBJ2-2
d_call: NA
clone_size: NA
cdr3_aa: CASSVGTGELFF
cdr3_nt: TGTGCCAGCAGCGTAGGTACCGGGGAGCTGTTTTTT

v_call: TRBV11-2
j_call: TRBJ1-1
d_call: TRBD1
clone_size: NA
cdr3_aa: CASSFRTGQAMNTEAFF
cdr3_nt: TGTGCCAGCAGCTTCCGGACAGGACAAGCTATGAACACTGAAGCTTTCTTT

v_call: TRBV2
j_call: TRBJ2-5
d_call: TRBD1
clone_size: NA
cdr3_aa: CASRGQAETQYF
cdr3_nt: TGTGCCAGCAGAGGACAGGCGGAGACCCAGTACTTC

v_call: TRBV5-5
j_call: TRBJ1-2
d_call: NA
clone_size: NA
cdr3_aa: CASSWRTDPIGVNGYTF
cdr3_nt: TGTGCCAGCAGCTGGCGAACCGACCCGATTGGGGTCAATGGCTACACCTTC

v_call: TRBV7-2
j_call: TRBJ2-3
d_call: NA
clone_size: NA
cdr3_aa: CASSLRLGVENTQYF
cdr3_nt: TGTGCCAGCAGCTTAAGATTAGGGGTTGAGAATACGCAGTATTTT

v_call: TRBV7-3
j_call: TRBJ2-5
d_call: NA
clone_size: NA
cdr3_aa: CASSPTGLQETQYF
cdr3_nt: TGTGCCAGCAGCCCGACGGGTCTGCAAGAGACCCAGTACTTC

v_call: TRBV7-9
j_call: TRBJ2-5
d_call: TRBD2
clone_size: NA
cdr3_aa: CASSLPGRGTGETQYF
cdr3_nt: TGTGCCAGCAGCTTACCCGGGCGGGGGACGGGAGAGACCCAGTACTTC

v_call: TRBV23-1
j_call: TRBJ2-7
d_call: NA
clone_size: NA
cdr3_aa: CASHRPRDDSYEQYF
cdr3_nt: TGCGCCAGCCATAGACCCCGGGACGACTCCTACGAGCAGTACTTC

v_call: TRBV7-2
j_call: TRBJ2-3
d_call: TRBD2
clone_size: many
cdr3_aa: CASSTRAGALTDTQYF
cdr3_nt: TGTGCCAGCAGCACCCGCGCGGGAGCCCTCACAGATACGCAGTATTTT

v_call: TRBV2
j_call: TRBJ2-6
d_call: NA
clone_size: NA
cdr3_aa: CASSGGSGANVLTF
cdr3_nt: TGTGCCAGCTCCGGGGGCTCTGGGGCCAACGTCCTGACTTTC

v_call: TRBV7-2
j_call: TRBJ2-3
d_call: NA
clone_size: NA
cdr3_aa: CASSLRGGATDTQYF
cdr3_nt: TGTGCCAGCAGCTTAAGAGGAGGAGCCACAGATACGCAGTATTTT

v_call: TRBV7-6
j_call: TRBJ2-1
d_call: TRBD2
clone_size: NA
cdr3_aa: CASSPLASGTYNEQFF
cdr3_nt: TGTGCCAGCAGCCCACTGGCCAGCGGGACGTACAATGAGCAGTTCTTC

v_call: TRBV7-2
j_call: TRBJ1-4
d_call: NA
clone_size: once
cdr3_aa: CASSFGAAEKLFF
cdr3_nt: TGTGCCAGCAGCTTCGGGGCTGCTGAAAAACTGTTTTTT

v_call: TRBV5-1
j_call: TRBJ2-3
d_call: TRBD1
clone_size: NA
cdr3_aa: CASPTGQATVDTQYF
cdr3_nt: TGCGCCAGCCCCACCGGACAGGCTACCGTAGATACGCAGTATTTT

v_call: TRBV2
j_call: TRBJ2-7
d_call: NA
clone_size: few
cdr3_aa: CASSATGYTYEQYF
cdr3_nt: TGTGCCAGCAGTGCTACAGGGTACACCTACGAGCAGTACTTC

v_call: TRBV11-3
j_call: TRBJ2-1
d_call: NA
clone_size: few
cdr3_aa: CASSLVRGPSYNEQFF
cdr3_nt: TGTGCCAGCAGCTTAGTTAGGGGACCCTCCTACAATGAGCAGTTCTTC

v_call: TRBV9
j_call: TRBJ2-3
d_call: NA
clone_size: NA
cdr3_aa: CASSVEGFSTDTQYF
cdr3_nt: TGTGCCAGCAGCGTAGAGGGGTTCAGCACAGATACGCAGTATTTT

v_call: TRBV5-1
j_call: TRBJ2-3
d_call: TRBD2
clone_size: NA
cdr3_aa: CASSLEAGAADTQYF
cdr3_nt: TGCGCCAGCAGCTTAGAAGCGGGGGCCGCAGATACGCAGTATTTT

v_call: TRBV25-1
j_call: TRBJ2-1
d_call: TRBD2
clone_size: NA
cdr3_aa: CASSDPREAGDEQFF
cdr3_nt: TGTGCCAGCAGTGATCCCCGGGAGGCCGGGGATGAGCAGTTCTTC

v_call: TRBV6-1
j_call: TRBJ2-7
d_call: NA
clone_size: NA
cdr3_aa: CASTESSYEQYF
cdr3_nt: TGTGCCAGCACCGAGAGCAGCTACGAGCAGTACTTC

v_call: TRBV5-1
j_call: TRBJ2-7
d_call: TRBD2
clone_size: many
cdr3_aa: CASSASLVGRAYEQYF
cdr3_nt: TGCGCCAGCAGCGCCTCCTTAGTCGGGAGGGCCTACGAGCAGTACTTC

v_call: TRBV29-1
j_call: TRBJ2-7
d_call: TRBD1
clone_size: NA
cdr3_aa: CSVATGALEQYF
cdr3_nt: TGCAGCGTTGCGACAGGGGCCCTCGAGCAGTACTTC

v_call: TRBV5-1
j_call: TRBJ2-1
d_call: TRBD2
clone_size: NA
cdr3_aa: CASSLGREGRLTYNEQFF
cdr3_nt: TGCGCCAGCAGCTTAGGGAGGGAGGGCCGTCTCACCTACAATGAGCAGTTCTTC

v_call: TRBV2
j_call: TRBJ1-6
d_call: NA
clone_size: NA
cdr3_aa: CASSAGPNSPLHF
cdr3_nt: TGTGCCAGCAGTGCAGGTCCGAATTCACCCCTCCACTTT

v_call: TRBV11-2
j_call: TRBJ1-2
d_call: NA
clone_size: NA
cdr3_aa: CASSPSTAVVTGGYTF
cdr3_nt: TGTGCCAGCAGCCCATCGACAGCGGTTGTTACGGGGGGCTACACCTTC

v_call: TRBV5-1
j_call: TRBJ1-3
d_call: NA
clone_size: few
cdr3_aa: CASSLGTLGLLGNTIYF
cdr3_nt: TGCGCCAGCAGCTTGGGGACTTTGGGTCTGCTCGGAAACACCATATATTTT

v_call: TRBV10-3
j_call: TRBJ2-7
d_call: NA
clone_size: few
cdr3_aa: CAISEDGTKSYEQYF
cdr3_nt: TGTGCCATCAGTGAGGACGGAACAAAAAGCTACGAGCAGTACTTC

v_call: TRBV4-2
j_call: TRBJ2-1
d_call: TRBD1
clone_size: NA
cdr3_aa: CASRKGQGSYNEQFF
cdr3_nt: TGTGCCAGCAGAAAGGGACAGGGGTCCTACAATGAGCAGTTCTTC

v_call: TRBV18
j_call: TRBJ2-3
d_call: NA
clone_size: few
cdr3_aa: CASSLKGGSTRADTQYF
cdr3_nt: TGTGCCAGCTCACTGAAGGGGGGGTCGACTCGGGCAGATACGCAGTATTTT

v_call: TRBV7-8
j_call: TRBJ2-3
d_call: NA
clone_size: once
cdr3_aa: CASSPRLTDTQYF
cdr3_nt: TGTGCCAGCAGCCCAAGATTAACAGATACGCAGTATTTT

v_call: TRBV28
j_call: TRBJ2-7
d_call: TRBD2
clone_size: NA
cdr3_aa: CASLRGTSGRTRSYEQYF
cdr3_nt: TGTGCCAGCCTACGGGGGACTAGCGGGAGGACCCGCTCCTACGAGCAGTACTTC

v_call: TRBV27
j_call: TRBJ2-7
d_call: NA
clone_size: once
cdr3_aa: CASSLSVAAPYEQYF
cdr3_nt: TGTGCCAGCAGTTTATCGGTGGCAGCGCCCTACGAGCAGTACTTC

v_call: TRBV27
j_call: TRBJ1-1
d_call: NA
clone_size: NA
cdr3_aa: CASSWSKMMNTEAFF
cdr3_nt: TGTGCCAGCAGTTGGTCCAAGATGATGAACACTGAAGCTTTCTTT